Listed below are T cell receptor beta chains from one sample, sequenced in a study of shared clonotypes between healthy human individuals. This table comes from immunoSEQ multiplex PCR, and its TCRdb copy is limited to in-frame clones, with some not included. The profile shows about 2.2 million clones, 90% to 95% of them singletons. Sequencing was performed on naive CD8+ T cells from PBMCs. Source of these receptors: a young man in good health. Some clones in this sample may be carry-over from other donors' samples. Each CDR3 is given with its conserved first and last residue. D genes are given only for firm matches. Clone size is shown for a subset of rows, as once, few, many or a class of expanded clone.

clone_size,v_call,d_call,j_call,cdr3_nt,cdr3_aa
NA,TRBV5-4,NA,TRBJ1-2,TGTGCCAGCAGAAGGGGGGAGGCTTATGGCTACACCTTC,CASRRGEAYGYTF
NA,TRBV6-6,TRBD1,TRBJ1-2,TGTGCCAGCAGTTACGCTGAACAGGGGGCCGATGGCTACACCTTC,CASSYAEQGADGYTF
NA,TRBV10-3,NA,TRBJ1-2,TGTGCCATCAGTGAGTCGGGCAGGGCTAATAACTATGGCTACACCTTC,CAISESGRANNYGYTF
NA,TRBV28,NA,TRBJ1-3,TGTGCCAGCAGTCTTGCTGGTGGAAACACCATATATTTT,CASSLAGGNTIYF
NA,TRBV29-1,NA,TRBJ2-7,TGCAGCGTTCATGGCCCCCCCCGGGCCGAGCAGTACTTC,CSVHGPPRAEQYF
NA,TRBV19,NA,TRBJ1-2,TGTGCCAGTAGTCCTCGGACAGTTAACTATGGCTACACCTTC,CASSPRTVNYGYTF
NA,TRBV7-2,NA,TRBJ1-1,TGTGCCAGCAGCTTAGAGGTCAGTAGGACTGAAGCTTTCTTT,CASSLEVSRTEAFF
NA,TRBV9,TRBD1,TRBJ1-2,TGTGCCAGCAGGGCGAGGGACAGCCTTCCCCATGGCTACACCTTC,CASRARDSLPHGYTF
NA,TRBV5-1,NA,TRBJ1-1,TGCGCCAGCAGCTCAACCTCTTTGATGTACATGAACACTGAAGCTTTCTTT,CASSSTSLMYMNTEAFF
NA,TRBV29-1,TRBD2,TRBJ2-5,TGCAGCGTTTACTCGGCGGGAGTTTCGGCGGTGTGGGAGACCCAGTACTTC,CSVYSAGVSAVWETQYF
NA,TRBV27,NA,TRBJ1-1,TGTGCCAGCAGTTTATCGTACGGGGGGTTGGCTGCCACTGAAGCTTTCTTT,CASSLSYGGLAATEAFF
NA,TRBV14,NA,TRBJ2-7,TGTGCCAGCAGCCAAGGGGGGGAGCAGTACTTC,CASSQGGEQYF
once,TRBV13,NA,TRBJ2-7,TGTGCCAGCAGCTTAGGGGGTTACGAGCAGTACTTC,CASSLGGYEQYF
NA,TRBV9,TRBD1,TRBJ1-2,TGTGCCAGCAGCGTAGATGAAGACAGGGTGGACTATGGCTACACCTTC,CASSVDEDRVDYGYTF
NA,TRBV6-6,TRBD2,TRBJ2-1,TGTGCCAGCAGTTCCCTAGCGGGAGGGGCGGATGAGCAGTTCTTC,CASSSLAGGADEQFF
NA,TRBV2,TRBD2,TRBJ2-1,TGTGCCAGAACTAGCGGGAGGGCCTCCTACAATGAGCAGTTCTTC,CARTSGRASYNEQFF
NA,TRBV27,TRBD1,TRBJ2-7,TGTGCCAGCAGTCCGCGGACAGGGCGAATGACCTACGAGCAGTACTTC,CASSPRTGRMTYEQYF
NA,TRBV19,TRBD2,TRBJ2-2,TGTGCCAGTAGTGTTACTAGCGGGAGTTCCAACACCGGGGAGCTGTTTTTT,CASSVTSGSSNTGELFF
NA,TRBV19,NA,TRBJ2-2,TGTGCCAGTAGTATCACCCGATGGGGGGCCGGGGAGCTGTTTTTT,CASSITRWGAGELFF
NA,TRBV28,NA,TRBJ1-6,TGTGCCAGCAGTCCGACGGAAAGCTCCTATAATTCACCCCTCCACTTT,CASSPTESSYNSPLHF
NA,TRBV28,TRBD1,TRBJ2-7,TGTGCCAGCAGTTTATGGGACAGGCACTACGAGCAGTACTTC,CASSLWDRHYEQYF
NA,TRBV19,TRBD1,TRBJ1-2,TGTGCCAGTAGTGAACCTCCCGGGACAGCTGCTAACTATGGCTACACCTTC,CASSEPPGTAANYGYTF
NA,TRBV19,NA,TRBJ2-1,TGTGCCAGTACTAGTTACAATGAGCAGTTCTTC,CASTSYNEQFF
NA,TRBV4-1,TRBD1,TRBJ1-1,TGCGCCAGCAGCCATCCGGGACAGGGGCTGTGGACTGAAGCTTTCTTT,CASSHPGQGLWTEAFF
NA,TRBV28,NA,TRBJ2-2,TGTGCCAGCAGTTTAGCGGGCGACACCGGGGAGCTGTTTTTT,CASSLAGDTGELFF
NA,TRBV5-1,TRBD1,TRBJ1-1,TGCGCCAGCAGCTTGGACGGACAGGGAAGGGTGAACACTGAAGCTTTCTTT,CASSLDGQGRVNTEAFF
NA,TRBV6-1,NA,TRBJ2-7,TGTGCCAGCAGTGAGGAGCTTACAGGGTTATTCGAGCAGTACTTC,CASSEELTGLFEQYF
NA,TRBV5-1,TRBD2,TRBJ2-1,TGCGCCAGCAGCCCCATCAGCGGGAGGGCCAACAATGAGCAGTTCTTC,CASSPISGRANNEQFF
NA,TRBV27,NA,TRBJ2-5,TGTGCCAGCAGTTTACGGAGGGACCAAGAGACCCAGTACTTC,CASSLRRDQETQYF
NA,TRBV28,NA,TRBJ2-1,TGTGCCAGCAGTTTATTGCCTAGCCGGGCCCTCAGCTCCTACAATGAGCAGTTCTTC,CASSLLPSRALSSYNEQFF
NA,TRBV28,NA,TRBJ1-5,TGTGCCAGCAGTCCGTTCGCGAGGGTTTCCAATCAGCCCCAGCATTTT,CASSPFARVSNQPQHF
NA,TRBV28,NA,TRBJ1-6,TGTGCCAGCAGTCCCCGGTCATCACCCCTCCACTTT,CASSPRSSPLHF
NA,TRBV28,NA,TRBJ2-5,TGTGCCAGCAGTTTTTATCTTCGCGGGGCCCAAGAGACCCAGTACTTC,CASSFYLRGAQETQYF
NA,TRBV2,NA,TRBJ2-1,TGTGCCAGCCCGGGACTGATCGTGAATGAGCAGTTCTTC,CASPGLIVNEQFF
NA,TRBV30,NA,TRBJ2-1,TGTGCCTGGAGTCTGAGCTCCTACAATGAGCAGTTCTTC,CAWSLSSYNEQFF
NA,TRBV28,NA,TRBJ2-7,TGTGCCAGCAGTTTATTAGCTGGGGCCCCCTACGAGCAGTACTTC,CASSLLAGAPYEQYF
NA,TRBV5-4,TRBD2,TRBJ2-2,TGTGCCAGCAGCTTGAACCAGGGAGGGATCGGGGAGCTGTTTTTT,CASSLNQGGIGELFF
once,TRBV11-2,NA,TRBJ2-7,TGTGCCAGCAGCTTAGTTGGTCTCAGATACGAGCAGTACTTC,CASSLVGLRYEQYF
once,TRBV21-1,NA,TRBJ2-7,TGTGCCAGCGCGGGGCCACAACTCCTCTACGAGCAGTACTTC,CASAGPQLLYEQYF
NA,TRBV27,NA,TRBJ2-2,TGTGCCAGCAGTCCACGGGGGGCTGGCGGGGAGCTGTTTTTT,CASSPRGAGGELFF
NA,TRBV4-3,NA,TRBJ2-2,TGCGCCAGCAGCCAAGATCCCGGCAGGGCGAACACCGGGGAGCTGTTTTTT,CASSQDPGRANTGELFF
NA,TRBV4-2,TRBD2,TRBJ2-5,TGTGCCAGCAGCCACTTAGCGGGAGGGCCCTTAGAGACCCAGTACTTC,CASSHLAGGPLETQYF
once,TRBV7-9,TRBD1,TRBJ2-1,TGTGCCAGCAGCTTAGAGTTACAGGGGACGATGGGGATCTTC,CASSLELQGTMGIF
NA,TRBV11-2,TRBD2,TRBJ2-7,TGTGCCAGCAGCTTAGTAGGCGGGCGCGGGAGCTCCTACGAGCAGTACTTC,CASSLVGGRGSSYEQYF
NA,TRBV12-2,NA,TRBJ2-1,TGTGCAAGTCGCCTGACTAGCGGGAGGATATACAATGAGCAGTTCTTC,CASRLTSGRIYNEQFF
NA,TRBV28,TRBD1,TRBJ1-1,TGTGCCAGCAGTTCTAGGGGGCGCAACACTGAAGCTTTCTTT,CASSSRGRNTEAFF
NA,TRBV4-2,TRBD2,TRBJ2-7,TGTGCCAGCAGCCAAGATGGGGGACTAGCGGAAATTTACGAGCAGTACTTC,CASSQDGGLAEIYEQYF
few,TRBV19,NA,TRBJ1-3,TGTGCCAGTAGTGCTCGCCCGGGACGACCTGGGATGGACACCATATATTTT,CASSARPGRPGMDTIYF
NA,TRBV27,TRBD1,TRBJ1-5,TGTGCCAGCAGACAGGGGAGGAATCAGCCCCAGCATTTT,CASRQGRNQPQHF
NA,TRBV7-6,NA,TRBJ2-2,TGTGCCAGCAGCTACCGGGACTCGAACACCGGGGAGCTGTTTTTT,CASSYRDSNTGELFF
NA,TRBV6-1,TRBD2,TRBJ2-1,TGTGCCAGCAGGACTAGCGGGACGAATGAGCAGTTCTTC,CASRTSGTNEQFF